This T cell receptor (beta chain) was captured by sequencing in a study of T cell repertoires in cytomegalovirus infection (dated by TCRdb to about 2019). Turning to the overall study: Peptide stimulations targeted recently identified HLA-C-restricted CMV epitopes, whose presentation resists viral immunomodulation, together with well-studied HLA-B-restricted epitopes. Donor HLA type was relevant to the analysis, as public TCR beta signatures indicated carriage of CMV infection together with the matching HLA type. On the study overall, not on this receptor specifically: The ex vivo response was dominated by HLA-C-restricted CMV-specific TCR beta clonotypes, which also provided the single most frequent clonotype in two of eight donors. Carriers of CMV infection plus the relevant HLA type were discriminated by the cumulative frequency of public TCR beta family members in the study cohort and in an independent roughly 350-donor cohort.

The instrument was an Illumina HiSeq 1500. The public reads were reprocessed in TCRdb via fastp at Q25 and MiXCR, keeping in-frame beta chains. Each record represents a unique CDR3 protein, reported with the most common genes and DNA among its rows. The sample includes 750,000 to 900,000 distinct CDR3 sequences, with about 29% observed a single time. Roughly 14% of the sample belongs to the ten largest clones. The treatment or condition label, read with the paper, signifies: in vitro stimulation with specific CMV peptide epitopes to enrich CMV-specific T cells. In the case of this clonotype: Its antigen remains undetermined. Qualities for individual bases were not recorded, and no much larger clone is one base off.

The germline V gene supplies CDR1 SGHDT and CDR2 YYEEEE. Cut back by 1 base and 0 bases, the V and J ends lie 10 bases apart. Including cysteine and phenylalanine, the CDR3 has 15 amino acids. Only the CDR3 portion is preserved as DNA: 45 bases, with reading frame beginning at the first base. The sequence links TRBV5-6 to TRBJ1-1; the D gene cannot be named for sure. The material sequenced was cultured CD8+ T cells from PBMCs, taken from culture after CMV antigen stimulation. The clonotype originates from a human donor in good health (CMV status not recorded). Some clones in this sample may be carry-over from other donors' samples. The DNA is as follows: TGTGCCAGCAGCTTGCCTTCCGGGGTGAACACTGAAGCTTTCTTT. Its product reads: CASSLPSGVNTEAFF.